This passage covers 8 T cell receptor beta chains from one sample sequenced in a study of T cells expressing NK-cell markers. TCRdb derives one entry per CDR3 protein from the 5' RACE reads, leaving out DNA. Here the sample table reports 550,000 or so distinct CDR3 sequences. Sequencing input: blood T cells: a sorted CD56 or NKG2C T cell subset, CD4+ or CD8+ T cells, or bulk PBMC T cells (not recorded which). These receptors all stem from a man aged 18 to 29 in good health.

This rearrangement joins TRBV7-9 to TRBJ2-3. The CDR3 has 16 residues. The germline CDR1 and CDR2 sequences are SEHNR and FQNEAQ (reference sequence). This chain's CDR3 is CASSPTMGPSADTQYF.

The rearrangement uses TRBV12-5 and TRBJ2-3. Germline V lookup: CDR1 LGHNT, CDR2 FRNRAP. The CDR3 has 16 residues. The CDR3 here is CASGPRPVLGTDTQYF.

The chain employs TRBV7-9 and TRBJ2-1; TCRdb reports TRBD1, a call that lacks DNA to check it against. Germline-derived CDR1 and CDR2 are SEHNR and FQNEAQ (reference sequence). The CDR3 length is 16 residues. The CDR3 protein is CASSLAGGRGRDEQFF. Based on the CDR3 plus reference TRBV7-9 and TRBJ2-1, the full variable domain is DTGVSQNPRHKITKRGQNVTFRCDPISEHNRLYWYRQTLGQGPEFLTYFQNEAQLEKSRLLSDRFSAERPKGSFSTLEIQRTEQGDSAMYLCASSLAGGRGRDEQFFGPGTRLTVL.

The chain recombines TRBV12-3 or TRBV12-4 with TRBJ2-1; TCRdb indicates TRBD2, and absent DNA this call remains unverified. The CDR3 runs to 11 residues. The CDR3: CASSPLFEQFF.

This rearrangement joins TRBV12-3 or TRBV12-4 to TRBJ1-5. The CDR3 has 12 residues. This CDR3 is CASSLGNQPQHF.

The chain combines TRBV3-1 with TRBJ2-1. CDR3 size: 11 residues. Germline V gene lookup returns CDR1 LGHDT and CDR2 YNNKEL (reference sequence). The CDR3 protein is CASSQVSEQFF.

CDR3 sequence reads: CASRRTDTQYF. This chain connects TRBV12-3 or TRBV12-4 to TRBJ2-3. The CDR3 contains 11 residues.

The V and J genes are TRBV15 and TRBJ2-7; TCRdb reports TRBD2, a call that lacks DNA to check it against. This CDR3 is 17 amino acids long. Germline V gene sequence: CDR1 LNHNV, CDR2 YYDKDF (reference sequence). CDR3 loop: CATRSNVGGTSSYEQYF.